The subject of this entry is one TCR beta chain. The data were taken from a study of blood T cell repertoires in COVID-19. Study-wide context: COVID-19 samples, acute and convalescent, were from the United States, Italy and Spain. T cells, B-cell-depleted T cells, or PBMCs provided the cDNA or gDNA that served as material.

Per the original data handling: Estimated nucleated cell counts came from reference gene primer amplification. Sequencing was performed with immunoSEQ multiplex PCR; in TCRdb, only in-frame clones are kept and a portion is missing. The DNA was the basis for D and trimming; V, J and clone size are from that table. The repertoire holds approximately 190,000 clones, with approximately 84% as singletons. Germline lookup yields CDR1 SGHTA and CDR2 FQGNSA. The CDR3 runs to 14 residues. The V end was cut by 5 bases, the J end by 2 bases, with 13 bases between. This TCR was sampled from a human donor with acute or convalescent COVID-19. The donor label of this sample is uncertain. This rearrangement joins TRBV7-2 to TRBJ2-7, with TRBD1 as a possible D gene (8 bases). The sample was peripheral blood. CDR3 coding DNA: TGTGCCAGCAGCCGTACAGGGGGGGCCTACGAGCAGTACTTC. This translates into CASSRTGGAYEQYF. The full variable domain, rest sourced from reference TRBV7-2 and TRBJ2-7, is GAGVSQSPSNKVTEKGKDVELRCDPISGHTALYWYRQSLGQGLEFLIYFQGNSAPDKSGLPSDRFSAERTGGSVSTLTIQRTQQEDSAVYLCASSRTGGAYEQYFGPGTRLTVT.